The 25 T cell receptor beta chains reported below all come from one sample, sequenced in a study of long-term antiretroviral therapy in people with HIV. Researchers ran immunoSEQ v3.0 at survey level. TCRdb's copy holds only in-frame clones and misses some; the assay was immunoSEQ multiplex PCR. Of under 25,000 clones listed, around four fifths are singletons. Here the sequenced sample was unsorted PBMCs, taken 1.6 years after starting antiretroviral therapy. The origin of the receptors is a man in his forties with HIV.

This chain uses TRBV10-3 with TRBJ1-1; D may be TRBD1 (6 bases). The CDR3 is 16 amino acids. Germline lookup yields CDR1 ENHRY and CDR2 SYGVKD. V was shortened by 6 bases and J by 0 bases, with 17 bases between the two germline ends. This CDR3 is CAIRSPGTNMNTEAFF. CDR3 in DNA: TGTGCCATCAGAAGTCCCGGGACAAATATGAACACTGAAGCTTTCTTT.

This clone was counted between two and nine times. The chain uses TRBV6-1 and TRBJ1-1; D is uncertain. This CDR3 comprises 13 residues. V lost 3 bases to trimming and J lost 0 bases, with 5 bases between them. Germline-derived CDR1 and CDR2 are MNHNS and SASEGT. CDR3 residues: CASSDGLNTEAFF. The CDR3 region has the DNA TGTGCCAGCAGTGACGGACTGAACACTGAAGCTTTCTTT.

CDR3 sequence reads: CASRIAGSSYNEQFF. In DNA, the CDR3 is TGTGCCAGCAGAATAGCGGGGAGCTCCTACAATGAGCAGTTCTTC. V is TRBV6-5 and J is TRBJ2-1, with 8 bases identical to TRBD2. Per the germline V gene, CDR1 is MNHEY and CDR2 is SVGAGI. This CDR3 region has 15 residues. With 6 bases clipped from V and 0 bases from J, the junction kept 4 bases outside the gene matches.

The chain is built from TRBV4-1 and TRBJ2-3; 9 nucleotides align to TRBD1. Germline V CDR1 and CDR2: MGHRA, YSYEKL. V dropped 4 bases and J dropped 1; count of bases not matched to a gene: 6. CDR3 length: 16 amino acids. CDR3 amino acids: CASSPPRTGGTDTQYF. DNA of the CDR3: TGCGCCAGCAGCCCGCCCAGGACAGGGGGCACAGATACGCAGTATTTT.

This clone was seen only once. The CDR3 region is CASSSLRGQGRNEQYF. CDR3 DNA sequence: TGTGCCAGCAGCTCCCTCCGTGGTCAGGGGAGGAACGAGCAGTACTTC. The chain uses TRBV13 and TRBJ2-7; D is perhaps TRBD1 or TRBD2 (6 bases each). Germline-derived CDR1 and CDR2 are PRHDT and FYEKMQ (reference sequence). Trimming removed 4 bases from V and 5 bases from J, with 21 bases in between. This CDR3 spans 16 amino acids.

The chain employs TRBV11-2 and TRBJ1-1; 8 bases map to TRBD1. CDR1 is SGHAT, CDR2 FQNNGV, per germline. The length of the CDR3 is 16 residues. The trim removed 1 base at V and 3 bases at J, leaving 7 bases unmatched. CDR3 protein: CASSLGPGQGDTEAFF. The CDR3 DNA sequence: TGTGCCAGCAGCTTAGGCCCCGGACAGGGAGACACTGAAGCTTTCTTT.

The chain joins TRBV5-1 to TRBJ1-1, with a weak D call TRBD1 (6 bases). Trimming left V 3 bases short and J 2 bases short, with 14 bases between. From germline, CDR1 is SGHRS and CDR2 YFSETQ. The CDR3 runs to 15 residues. The CDR3 DNA reads TGCGCCAGCAGCTCCACGGGACAAACAAACACTGAAGCTTTCTTT. The encoded protein is CASSSTGQTNTEAFF.

This clone turned up a few times. The J gene is TRBJ1-6, the V gene TRBV5-1; tentative D call: TRBD1 (6 bases). Germline V lookup: CDR1 SGHRS, CDR2 YFSETQ. This CDR3 is 16 amino acids long. V shed 0 bases and J shed 4 bases, with 11 bases lying between them. The CDR3 DNA is TGCGCCAGCAGCTTGGAACAGGGCGAGTATAATTCACCCCTCCACTTT. Protein product: CASSLEQGEYNSPLHF.

V usage is TRBV7-9 and J usage is TRBJ1-4; 7 bases are a match to TRBD1. This CDR3 has 13 residues. Germline V lookup: CDR1 SEHNR, CDR2 FQNEAQ (reference sequence). With 5 bases clipped from V and 7 bases from J, the junction kept 4 bases outside the gene matches. The DNA for the CDR3 is TGTGCCAGCAGCCCCGGGACAGCTGAAAAACTGTTTTTT. This encodes CASSPGTAEKLFF.

This rearrangement joins TRBV19 to TRBJ1-1; 7 bases are a match to TRBD1. There are 13 residues in the CDR3. V shed 8 bases and J 0 bases; nucleotides not matched to a gene: 3. Germline lookup yields CDR1 LNHDA and CDR2 SQIVND (reference sequence). The CDR3 bases are TGTGCCAGTTCGGACAGGATGAACACTGAAGCTTTCTTT. Translating it yields CASSDRMNTEAFF.

The V call is TRBV11-3, the J call TRBJ2-7, with 14 bases fitting TRBD2. This CDR3 spans 16 amino acids. Germline CDR1 is SGHNT and CDR2 is YENEEA. Trimming took 5 bases from V and 5 from J; bases not matched to a gene: 8. DNA of the CDR3: TGTGCCAGCAGCCCGATGGGACTAGCGGGAGATCACGAGCAGTACTTC. Protein sequence: CASSPMGLAGDHEQYF.

This sequence joins TRBV5-5 and TRBJ2-7; D remains ambiguous. The germline V gene has CDR1 SGHKS and CDR2 YYEKEE (reference sequence). V lost 0 bases and J lost 4, with 14 bases in between. This CDR3 spans 15 amino acids. In DNA, the CDR3 is TGTGCCAGCAGCTTGGCCGCGGTGGTAGGGTACGAGCAGTACTTC. This gives the protein CASSLAAVVGYEQYF.

V gene TRBV5-1 combines with J gene TRBJ2-4, with 7 bases lining up with TRBD1. The CDR3 is made up of 14 amino acids. Germline lookup yields CDR1 SGHRS and CDR2 YFSETQ. Trimming took 2 bases from V and 7 from J; bases not matched to a gene: 6. Here the CDR3 reads CASSFTRGWNIQYF. As DNA, the CDR3 is TGCGCCAGCAGCTTCACCAGGGGGTGGAACATTCAGTACTTC. The whole variable domain, filled in from reference TRBV5-1 and TRBJ2-4, reads KAGVTQTPRYLIKTRGQQVTLSCSPISGHRSVSWYQQTPGQGLQFLFEYFSETQRNKGNFPGRFSGRQFSNSRSEMNVSTLELGDSALYLCASSFTRGWNIQYFGAGTRLSVL.

This chain connects TRBV5-1 to TRBJ2-7; possible D gene TRBD2, 6 bases. Trimming took off 0 bases at V and 6 bases at J, with 16 bases between the two ends. Looked up from germline, CDR1 is SGHRS and CDR2 is YFSETQ. The CDR3 has 15 amino acids. The CDR3 protein is CASSLVTSRDGEQYF. The CDR3 DNA sequence: TGCGCCAGCAGCTTGGTTACTAGCCGCGATGGCGAGCAGTACTTC.

This chain uses TRBV4-1 with TRBJ2-3; D is possibly TRBD2 (6 bases). Trimming cost V 5 bases and J 6 bases, with 24 bases left between them. This CDR3 has 17 amino acids. CDR1 is MGHRA and CDR2 is YSYEKL in the germline V gene. The CDR3 DNA sequence: TGCGCCAGCAGCATAGTCTTCGGTAGCGGACCTGGGGATACGCAGTATTTT. Residues: CASSIVFGSGPGDTQYF.

Remarks on this clone: This CDR3 is also generated by other DNA sequences in the sample. V gene TRBV7-9 combines with J gene TRBJ2-3, with D uncertain. The CDR3 is made up of 12 amino acids. Germline CDR1 is SEHNR and CDR2 is FQNEAQ (reference sequence). Deletions cut 5 bases from V and 0 bases from J, with 3 bases between. CDR3 loop: CASSLSTDTQYF. The CDR3 DNA follows: TGTGCCAGCAGCCTGAGCACAGATACGCAGTATTTT.

The J gene is TRBJ2-7, the V gene TRBV6-1; tentative D call: TRBD1 (6 bases). Germline V gene data show CDR1 as MNHNS and CDR2 as SASEGT. Trimming shortened V by 4 bases and J by 3 bases, and 13 bases separated the two germline ends. This CDR3 comprises 14 residues. CDR3: CASSGPGHNYEQYF. CDR3 nucleotide sequence: TGTGCCAGCAGTGGACCGGGACACAACTACGAGCAGTACTTC.

This sequence joins TRBV19 and TRBJ2-2; D is possibly TRBD1 or TRBD2 (5 bases each). Germline lookup yields CDR1 LNHDA and CDR2 SQIVND (reference sequence). The CDR3 extends over 13 amino acids. V gave up 4 bases and J gave up 5 bases, with 8 bases separating them. The CDR3 DNA reads TGTGCCAGTAGTACGGGGCTGACCGGGGAGCTGTTTTTT. This sequence encodes CASSTGLTGELFF.

The genes are TRBV5-4 and TRBJ1-2; D is ambiguous. The CDR3 contains 13 residues. The V gene lost 0 bases and the J gene lost 7 bases, with 10 bases spanning the gap. Germline lookup yields CDR1 SGHNT and CDR2 YYREEE (reference sequence). The CDR3 is CASSLGVPGGYTF. As DNA, the CDR3 is TGTGCCAGCAGCTTGGGGGTGCCGGGTGGCTACACCTTC.

This clone showed up just once. The chain combines TRBV19 with TRBJ2-5; D is ambiguous. Trimming shortened V by 3 bases and J by 0 bases, and 8 bases separated the two germline ends. This CDR3 contains 14 residues. The germline CDR1 and CDR2 sequences are LNHDA and SQIVND (reference sequence). The CDR3 sequence is CASSIYSDQETQYF. CDR3 bases: TGTGCCAGTAGTATTTACAGCGACCAAGAGACCCAGTACTTC.

This clone was seen a few times. The chain uses TRBV29-1 and TRBJ2-7; the match to TRBD1 covers 11 bases. Germline loops: CDR1 SQVTM, CDR2 ANQGSEA. V shed 1 base and J 4 bases; nucleotides not matched to a gene: 3. The CDR3 extends over 14 amino acids. In DNA, the CDR3 is TGCAGCGTTGAAGCGGGGGACAGGGGGTACGAGCAGTACTTC. Translation: CSVEAGDRGYEQYF.

This clone showed up just a few times. The chain links TRBV20-1 to TRBJ2-1; tentatively, D is TRBD1 (6 bases). This CDR3 has 11 amino acids. Germline values: CDR1 DFQATT, CDR2 SNEGSKA (reference sequence). V lost 5 bases and J 6 bases, leaving 8 bases between the germline ends. CDR3 DNA sequence: TGCAGTGCTGGGGGCAGCAATGAGCAGTTCTTC. This encodes CSAGGSNEQFF.

The rearrangement uses TRBV5-5 and TRBJ1-3; 8 bases are shared with TRBD1. Germline CDR1 is SGHKS and CDR2 is YYEKEE (reference sequence). CDR3 length equals 15 residues. With V trimmed by 0 bases and J by 3 bases, 2 bases remained unmatched. CDR3 in amino acids: CASSLDRGFGNTIYF. The CDR3 DNA reads TGTGCCAGCAGCTTGGACAGGGGGTTTGGAAACACCATATATTTT.

The chain joins TRBV29-1 to TRBJ2-7; D is unresolved. V lost 5 bases and J 0 bases, leaving 5 bases between the germline ends. Germline-derived CDR1 and CDR2 are SQVTM and ANQGSEA. This CDR3 spans 11 amino acids. For the CDR3, the DNA is TGCAGCGTTCGCCTCTCCTACGAGCAGTACTTC. It specifies CSVRLSYEQYF.

The chain has TRBV2 and TRBJ2-3; 10 bases are shared with TRBD1. The CDR3 has 15 residues. V was pared by 6 bases and J by 1 base, with 4 bases of the junction left unmatched. The V gene's germline CDR1 is SNHLY and CDR2 FYNNEI. The CDR3 coding sequence is TGTGCCAGCAGAGCGGGGACAGGGGGCACAGATACGCAGTATTTT. This codes for CASRAGTGGTDTQYF.